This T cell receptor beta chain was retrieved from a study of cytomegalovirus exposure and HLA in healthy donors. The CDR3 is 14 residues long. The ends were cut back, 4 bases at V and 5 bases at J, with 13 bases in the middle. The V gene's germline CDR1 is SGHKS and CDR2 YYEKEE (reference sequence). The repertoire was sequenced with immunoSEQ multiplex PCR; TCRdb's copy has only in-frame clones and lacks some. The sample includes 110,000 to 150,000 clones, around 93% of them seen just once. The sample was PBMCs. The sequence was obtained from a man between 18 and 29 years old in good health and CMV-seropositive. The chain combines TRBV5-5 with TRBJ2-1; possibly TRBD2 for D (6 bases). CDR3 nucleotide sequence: TGTGCCAGCAGCCTCCGGGGGTCTGACAATGAGCAGTTCTTC. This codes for CASSLRGSDNEQFF.